This TCR beta chain comes out of a study of blood T cells in healthy people across ages. The authors ran a second PCR of 7 to 11 cycles using a sample-barcoded 5' primer and a J-beta primer mix. Each TCR beta cDNA got a 12-nucleotide random molecular identifier. TCRdb redid the calling of the 5' RACE reads with MiXCR, one entry per CDR3 protein. The table records hundreds of thousands of distinct CDR3 sequences, about 48% of them present only once. Broader study findings: Long-lived donors carried more naive CD4+ cells and greater diversity than aged donors.

Every participating donor contributed about 10 milliliters of peripheral blood through a draw. Germline CDR1 MNHEY, CDR2 SMNVEV (reference sequence). Trimming removed 3 bases from V and 3 bases from J, with 12 bases in between. The CDR3 length is 15 residues. Of note for this clonotype: The antigen is undetermined.

The chain is built from TRBV27 and TRBJ2-4, with D possibly being TRBD1 or TRBD2 (6 bases each). The source material was blood. The origin of this receptor is a man older than 75 in good health. CDR3 sequence: CASSLGGGGKNIQYF. In nucleotides, the CDR3 is TGTGCCAGCAGTTTGGGCGGAGGGGGCAAAAACATTCAGTACTTC.